This is a list of T cell receptor beta chains from one sample in a study of shared clonotypes between healthy human individuals. Produced via immunoSEQ multiplex PCR; TCRdb's table is partial and in-frame only. The sample lists 1.5 million to 2.5 million clones; just under 95% were seen once. The specimen sequenced was naive CD8+ T cells sorted from blood. Every receptor here comes from a man younger than 35 in good health. The conserved cysteine and the conserved F or W are not part of the CDR3 here.

j_gene	v_gene	CDR3aa
TRBJ2-1	TRBV9	ASSVDGYYNEQF
TRBJ1-2	TRBV5-1	ASSLDTGTAYGYT
TRBJ1-4	TRBV9	ASSAALDEKLF
TRBJ2-4	TRBV25-1	AAGAGNIQY
TRBJ2-1	TRBV4-3	ASSHSHRVDNEQF
TRBJ1-2	TRBV6-1	ASRDRGIGYGYT
TRBJ2-1	TRBV4-3	ASSQVEGGYNEQF
TRBJ2-3	TRBV2	ASSEAGGPENTQY
TRBJ2-3	TRBV9	ASSVDRGLAGVTDTQY
TRBJ2-4	TRBV6-5	ASSYSISGDNIQY
TRBJ2-7	TRBV30	AWSVAGGSYEQY
TRBJ2-2	TRBV2	ASSESGEGGELF
TRBJ2-7	TRBV4-1	ASSQTGQYEQY
TRBJ2-1	TRBV7-9	ASRFMSSYNEQF
TRBJ2-7	TRBV7-2	ASSLVVNYEQY
TRBJ2-7	TRBV27	ASSSRLAGAYEQY
TRBJ1-5	TRBV29-1	SALYSNQPQH
TRBJ2-2	TRBV25-1	ASSEYRGSGELF
TRBJ1-5	TRBV27	ASSLSSGGFDPQH
TRBJ2-3	TRBV29-1	SVTGATGFPRTDTQY
TRBJ2-2	TRBV29-1	SVVYPDNTGELF
TRBJ1-6	TRBV2	ASRLTGPNSPLH
TRBJ2-7	TRBV4-1	ASSRDRGPPYEQY
TRBJ2-1	TRBV4-1	ASSPPGTSYNEQF
TRBJ2-1	TRBV6-5	ASSFRAESNNEQF
TRBJ1-1	TRBV2	ASSADREYTEAF